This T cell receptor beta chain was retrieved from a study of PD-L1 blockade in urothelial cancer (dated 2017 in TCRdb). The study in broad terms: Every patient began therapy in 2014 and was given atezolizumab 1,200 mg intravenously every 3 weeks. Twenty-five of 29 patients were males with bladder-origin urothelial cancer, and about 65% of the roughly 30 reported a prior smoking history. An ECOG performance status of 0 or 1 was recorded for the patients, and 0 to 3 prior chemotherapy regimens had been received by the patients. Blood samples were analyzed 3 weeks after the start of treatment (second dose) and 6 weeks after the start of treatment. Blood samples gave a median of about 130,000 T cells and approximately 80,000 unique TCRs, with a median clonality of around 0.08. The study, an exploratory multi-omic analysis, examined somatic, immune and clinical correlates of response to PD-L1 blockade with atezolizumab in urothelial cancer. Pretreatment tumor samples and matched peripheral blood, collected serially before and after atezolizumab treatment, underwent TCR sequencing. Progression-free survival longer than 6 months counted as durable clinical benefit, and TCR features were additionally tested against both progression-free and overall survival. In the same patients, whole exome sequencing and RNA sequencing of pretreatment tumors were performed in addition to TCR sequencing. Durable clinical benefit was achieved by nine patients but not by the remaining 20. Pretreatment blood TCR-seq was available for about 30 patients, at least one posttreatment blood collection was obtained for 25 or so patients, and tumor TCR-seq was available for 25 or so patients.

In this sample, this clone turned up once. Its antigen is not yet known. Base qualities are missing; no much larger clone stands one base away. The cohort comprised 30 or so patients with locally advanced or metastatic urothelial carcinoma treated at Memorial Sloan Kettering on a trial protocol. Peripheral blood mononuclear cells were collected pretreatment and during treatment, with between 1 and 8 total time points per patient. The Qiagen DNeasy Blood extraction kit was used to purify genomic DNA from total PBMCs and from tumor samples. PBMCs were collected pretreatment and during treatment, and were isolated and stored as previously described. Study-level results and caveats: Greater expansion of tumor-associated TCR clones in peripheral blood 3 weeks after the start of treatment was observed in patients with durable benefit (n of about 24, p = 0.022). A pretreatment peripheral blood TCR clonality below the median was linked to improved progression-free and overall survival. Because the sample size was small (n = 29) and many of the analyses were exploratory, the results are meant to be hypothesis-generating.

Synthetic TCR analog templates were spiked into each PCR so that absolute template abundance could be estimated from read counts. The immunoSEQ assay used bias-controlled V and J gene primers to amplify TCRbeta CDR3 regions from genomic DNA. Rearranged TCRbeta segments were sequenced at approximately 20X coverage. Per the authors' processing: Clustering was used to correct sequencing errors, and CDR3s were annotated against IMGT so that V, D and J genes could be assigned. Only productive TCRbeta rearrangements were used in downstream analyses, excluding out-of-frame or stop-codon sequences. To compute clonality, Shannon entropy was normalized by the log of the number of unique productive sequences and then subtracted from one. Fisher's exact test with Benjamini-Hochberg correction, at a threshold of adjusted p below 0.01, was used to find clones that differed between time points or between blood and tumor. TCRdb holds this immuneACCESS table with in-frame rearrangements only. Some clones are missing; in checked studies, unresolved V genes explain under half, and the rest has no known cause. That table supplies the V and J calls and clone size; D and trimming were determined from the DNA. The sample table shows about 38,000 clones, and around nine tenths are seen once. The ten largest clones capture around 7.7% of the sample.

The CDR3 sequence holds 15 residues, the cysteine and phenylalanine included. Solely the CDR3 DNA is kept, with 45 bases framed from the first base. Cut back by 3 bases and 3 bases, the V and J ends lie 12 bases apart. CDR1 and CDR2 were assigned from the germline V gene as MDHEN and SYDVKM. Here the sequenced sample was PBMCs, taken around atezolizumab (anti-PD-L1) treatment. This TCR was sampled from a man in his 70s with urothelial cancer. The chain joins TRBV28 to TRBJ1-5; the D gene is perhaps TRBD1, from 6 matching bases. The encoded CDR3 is CASSFSGGLNQPQHF. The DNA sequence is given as TGTGCCAGCAGTTTCAGCGGGGGCCTCAATCAGCCCCAGCATTTT.